The 4 T cell receptor beta chains reported below all come from one sample, sequenced in a study of T cells in localized non-small cell lung cancer (dated by TCRdb to 2020 to 2022). Libraries were constructed by the immunoSEQ multiplex PCR assay. Held by TCRdb, this immuneACCESS table contains in-frame sequences only and omits some clones. Under half of the omission traces to an unresolved V gene where checked; the cause of the rest is unknown. The sample has 60,000 to 75,000 clones on record, roughly four fifths of them singletons. The ten largest account for 13% of the sample. This specimen was peripheral blood, taken before any cancer treatment. These receptors were obtained from an older female donor with stage I lung adenocarcinoma.

In this sample, this clone turned up a few times. The V call is TRBV4-1, the J call TRBJ1-5, with D unclear. V was trimmed by 0 bases and J by 6 bases, leaving 12 bases between them. Germline V gives CDR1 MGHRA, CDR2 YSYEKL. The CDR3 runs to 15 residues. The CDR3 DNA reads TGCGCCAGCAGCCAAGATCCCGGAAGAACTCAGCCCCAGCATTTT. The encoded protein is CASSQDPGRTQPQHF.

The CDR3 here is CASTIKGRGEGEAFF. The CDR3 region has the DNA TGTGCCAGCACCATTAAGGGCAGGGGCGAGGGTGAAGCTTTCTTT. This sequence joins TRBV11-2 and TRBJ1-1; the D gene is possibly TRBD1 (6 bases). The CDR3 extends over 15 amino acids. The ends were cut back, 7 bases at V and 7 bases at J, with 22 bases in the middle. CDR1 and CDR2 from the germline V gene are SGHAT and FQNNGV.

The table lists this clone with a few counts. The chain uses TRBV5-1 and TRBJ2-1, with 7 bases aligning to TRBD2. The V segment lost 3 bases and the J segment 7 bases; nucleotides outside the gene matches: 10. The CDR3 is 15 amino acids. Germline CDR1 SGHRS, CDR2 YFSETQ. CDR3 sequence reads: CASSSEASGRNEQFF. The CDR3 DNA sequence: TGCGCCAGCAGCTCGGAAGCTAGCGGACGAAATGAGCAGTTCTTC.

The genes are TRBV4-2 and TRBJ2-7, with 8 bases lining up with TRBD2. Trimming cost V 0 bases and J 2 bases; bases outside gene matches: 0. The CDR3 covers 14 residues. CDR1 and CDR2 (germline): LGHNA, YNFKEQ. The CDR3, as DNA: TGTGCCAGCAGCCAAGAACTAGCGGCCTACGAGCAGTACTTC. This translates into CASSQELAAYEQYF.